One sample yielded the 14 T cell receptor beta chains listed below, sequenced in a study of blood T cell repertoires in COVID-19. Only in-frame clones appear in the TCRdb table, and some are missing; sequencing was by immunoSEQ multiplex PCR. The sample includes 35,000 to 40,000 clones, about 88% seen only once; the top ten take 10% to 15%. Sequencing was carried out using peripheral blood. Source of these receptors: a man aged 55 to 69 with active COVID-19.

The chain couples TRBV29-1 to TRBJ1-2, with TRBD1 matching 9 bases. Germline CDR1 reads SQVTM; CDR2 reads ANQGSEA. V trimming: 6 bases; J trimming: 12 bases; junction bases outside the gene matches: 11. The length of the CDR3 is 12 residues. The CDR3 loop is CSVPGQGGLHTF. Written as DNA, the CDR3 is TGCAGCGTACCGGGACAGGGTGGCTTGCACACCTTC.

The chain is built from TRBV4-2 and TRBJ2-7; weak D call: TRBD1 (5 bases). V was pared by 0 bases and J by 7 bases, with 16 bases between. Per germline, CDR1 LGHNA and CDR2 YNFKEQ. The CDR3 length is 15 residues. The CDR3 DNA reads TGTGCCAGCAGCCAAGATTCAGGGCCATCAAGGGAGCAGTACTTC. Encoded protein: CASSQDSGPSREQYF.

V gene TRBV5-4 combines with J gene TRBJ2-3; 12 bases fit TRBD2. After removal of 7 bases from V and 2 bases from J, the junction contained 11 bases not matched to a gene. The CDR3 contains 17 residues. CDR1 is SGHNT and CDR2 is YYREEE in the germline V gene (reference sequence). The chain's CDR3 is CASGFGLAGGVTDTQYF. CDR3 DNA sequence: TGTGCCAGCGGATTTGGGCTAGCGGGAGGGGTCACAGATACGCAGTATTTT.

This clone was recorded only once. V gene TRBV6-5 combines with J gene TRBJ2-7; the D gene is possibly TRBD1 (5 bases). There are 14 residues in the CDR3. Trimming took off 6 bases at V and 1 base at J, with 13 bases between the two ends. The germline V gene encodes CDR1 MNHEY and CDR2 SVGAGI. The DNA for the CDR3 is TGTGCCAGCAGGTCCGCCGACAGTTCCTACGAGCAGTACTTC. Translation: CASRSADSSYEQYF.

The V call is TRBV2, the J call TRBJ2-1, with TRBD2 identical over 9 bases. This CDR3 has 14 amino acids. Germline V gene data show CDR1 as SNHLY and CDR2 as FYNNEI. Trimming removed 8 bases from V and 7 bases from J; junction bases left unmatched: 9. The CDR3 reads CASLQGLAGNEQFF. CDR3 sequence (DNA): TGTGCCAGCCTTCAGGGCCTAGCGGGAAATGAGCAGTTCTTC.

The chain has TRBV7-2 and TRBJ2-7; 16 nucleotides align to TRBD2. After removal of 1 base from V and 7 bases from J, the junction contained 4 bases not matched to a gene. The germline V gene has CDR1 SGHTA and CDR2 FQGNSA. The CDR3 length is 16 residues. The CDR3, as DNA: TGTGCCAGCAGCTTAGTTGGGACTAGCGGGAGGGATGAGCAGTACTTC. Protein product: CASSLVGTSGRDEQYF.

This chain connects TRBV6-5 to TRBJ1-6; D uncertain. Germline V gene lookup returns CDR1 MNHEY and CDR2 SVGAGI. This CDR3 is 14 amino acids long. The ends were cut back, 0 bases at V and 6 bases at J, with 6 bases in the middle. CDR3 bases: TGTGCCAGCAGTTACTCCCAGATTAATTCACCCCTCCACTTT. This codes for CASSYSQINSPLHF.

A few counts support this clone. J is TRBJ2-7 and V is TRBV9; TRBD1 matches 10 bases. V was clipped by 6 bases and J by 5 bases; unmatched bases: 5. The CDR3 contains 13 residues. Germline lookup yields CDR1 SGDLS and CDR2 YYNGEE. The CDR3 DNA reads TGTGCCAGCAACATCGGGACAGGGGACGAGCAGTACTTC. Translated: CASNIGTGDEQYF. Using reference TRBV9 and TRBJ2-7 for the parts outside the CDR3, the full variable domain is DSGVTQTPKHLITATGQRVTLRCSPRSGDLSVYWYQQSLDQGLQFLIQYYNGEERAKGNILERFSAQQFPDLHSELNLSSLELGDSALYFCASNIGTGDEQYFGPGTRLTVT.

The rearrangement joins TRBV9 to TRBJ2-7, with 9 bases lining up with TRBD1. The CDR3 is made up of 16 amino acids. With 3 bases clipped from V and 4 bases from J, the junction kept 11 bases outside the gene matches. Germline V gene sequence: CDR1 SGDLS, CDR2 YYNGEE. CDR3 DNA sequence: TGTGCCAGCAGCGGCGGGACAGGGAGTCCCGGGTACGAGCAGTACTTC. Encoded protein: CASSGGTGSPGYEQYF. The variable domain in full, completed from reference TRBV9 and TRBJ2-7, reads DSGVTQTPKHLITATGQRVTLRCSPRSGDLSVYWYQQSLDQGLQFLIQYYNGEERAKGNILERFSAQQFPDLHSELNLSSLELGDSALYFCASSGGTGSPGYEQYFGPGTRLTVT.

The chain uses TRBV4-3 and TRBJ2-1; 8 bases map to TRBD2. Losses at the gene ends were 1 base for V and 4 bases for J; bases not matched to a gene: 9. Germline assignment: CDR1 LGHNA and CDR2 YSLEER. The CDR3 consists of 17 residues. CDR3 protein: CASSQVWREEVYNEQFF. CDR3 nucleotides: TGCGCCAGCAGCCAAGTTTGGCGGGAGGAGGTATACAATGAGCAGTTCTTC.

This chain uses TRBV7-6 with TRBJ2-5; the D gene is possibly TRBD2 (6 bases). Per germline, CDR1 SGHVS and CDR2 FNYEAQ. Trimming took off 4 bases at V and 1 base at J, with 16 bases between the two ends. This CDR3 has 16 residues. The CDR3 loop is CASSYNPGLAQETQYF. In DNA form, the CDR3 reads TGTGCCAGCAGCTACAACCCGGGACTGGCCCAAGAGACCCAGTACTTC.

Of note for this clone: The same CDR3 can be traced to other DNA sequences in this sample. The gene calls are TRBV29-1 and TRBJ2-1, with 8 bases matching TRBD2. The CDR3 covers 14 residues. Germline assignment: CDR1 SQVTM and CDR2 ANQGSEA. The ends lost 4 bases at V and 3 bases at J; junction bases unmatched: 5. The CDR3 DNA follows: TGCAGCGTTGTGGGTAGCGGGGTCTACAATGAGCAGTTCTTC. Translation gives CSVVGSGVYNEQFF.

The chain links TRBV19 to TRBJ1-1, with no clear D. Trimming removed 5 bases from V and 7 bases from J, with 11 bases in between. Germline V gene data show CDR1 as LNHDA and CDR2 as SQIVND (reference sequence). The length of the CDR3 is 12 residues. DNA for the CDR3: TGTGCCAGTAGTCCAGACACGCTTGAAGCTTTCTTT. The encoded protein is CASSPDTLEAFF.

The chain combines TRBV9 with TRBJ2-1, with TRBD1 matching 7 bases. Germline loops: CDR1 SGDLS, CDR2 YYNGEE. The CDR3 spans 15 residues. Trimming cost V 0 bases and J 4 bases; bases outside gene matches: 4. This CDR3 reads CASSVAGQSYNEQFF. The CDR3 coding sequence is TGTGCCAGCAGCGTAGCGGGACAGAGTTACAATGAGCAGTTCTTC.